This is a list of T cell receptor beta chains from one sample in a study of T cell repertoires in ileal Crohn's disease. Sequencing was performed with immunoSEQ multiplex PCR; in TCRdb, only in-frame clones are kept and a portion is missing. The sample shows roughly 3,900 clones, about 80% of them seen only once. The sample comprised ileal tissue. These TCRs come from an adult with Crohn's disease. Both conserved end residues are part of each CDR3. A D gene is named only where the DNA matches it firmly.

v_call: TRBV6-5
d_call: .
j_call: TRBJ2-2
cdr3_nt: TGTGCCAGCAACCACGAGGGTTCCACCGGGGAGCTGTTTTTT
cdr3_aa: CASNHEGSTGELFF

v_call: TRBV14
d_call: .
j_call: TRBJ2-2
cdr3_nt: TGTGCCAGCAGCCAAGGTAGACAGAGGACCTTGAACACCGGGGAGCTGTTTTTT
cdr3_aa: CASSQGRQRTLNTGELFF

v_call: TRBV5-1
d_call: .
j_call: TRBJ1-1
cdr3_nt: TGCGCCAGCAGCTTGGGGGAGTATGACACTGAAGCTTTCTTT
cdr3_aa: CASSLGEYDTEAFF

v_call: TRBV5-4
d_call: TRBD2
j_call: TRBJ2-1
cdr3_nt: TGTGCCAGCAGCTTGGGAGGCGGGGGGGTCCTGAATGAGCAGTTCTTC
cdr3_aa: CASSLGGGGVLNEQFF

v_call: TRBV6-5
d_call: .
j_call: TRBJ2-1
cdr3_nt: TGTGCCAGCAGTCGGACAATACCTTTGGGTGAGCAGTTCTTC
cdr3_aa: CASSRTIPLGEQFF

v_call: TRBV5-4
d_call: .
j_call: TRBJ1-4
cdr3_nt: TGTGCCGGACAAAGGGGGAATGAAAAACTGTTTTTT
cdr3_aa: CAGQRGNEKLFF